The 12 T cell receptor beta chains presented below share a single source sample, sequenced in a study of beta chain features in type 1 diabetes. General study findings and limits: The study found moderately but significantly shorter TCRB CDR3s in all four CD4+ subsets of Type 1 diabetes patients.

No antigen is known for these receptors. The entirety of the isolated RNA underwent reverse transcription, so expressed TCRB transcripts were sequenced. Assay: immunoSEQ multiplex PCR; the TCRdb copy retains only in-frame clones and omits some. The sample records nearly 700,000 clones, about an eighth being singletons. Sequencing input: naive CD4+ T cells from blood. The receptors derive from a man aged 18 to 30 with type 1 diabetes.

This clone was found a few times. The chain uses TRBV27 and TRBJ2-5; tentative D call: TRBD1 (5 bases). V was pared by 5 bases and J by 3 bases, with 19 bases between. Germline V gene lookup returns CDR1 MNHEY and CDR2 SMNVEV (reference sequence). The CDR3 covers 16 residues. The CDR3 spells CASSVSRTTTKETQYF. The DNA for the CDR3 is TGTGCCAGCAGTGTCAGCAGGACAACTACAAAAGAGACCCAGTACTTC.

The V and J genes are TRBV15 and TRBJ1-2, with 7 nucleotides matching TRBD1. This CDR3 contains 12 residues. Germline CDR1 reads LNHNV; CDR2 reads YYDKDF (reference sequence). J lost 8 bases, V lost 5 bases, and 5 bases had no gene match. The CDR3 nucleotides read TGTGCCACCAGCGGGGACAGAGGAGGCTACACCTTC. Amino acids: CATSGDRGGYTF. The full variable domain, rest sourced from reference TRBV15 and TRBJ1-2, is DAMVIQNPRYQVTQFGKPVTLSCSQTLNHNVMYWYQQKSSQAPKLLFHYYDKDFNNEADTPDNFQSRRPNTSFCFLDIRSPGLGDTAMYLCATSGDRGGYTFGSGTRLTVV.

J is TRBJ1-1 and V is TRBV4-1, with 7 bases that match TRBD1. CDR3 size: 16 residues. J was trimmed by 4 bases and V by 1 base; bases with no gene match: 9. Germline CDR1 MGHRA, CDR2 YSYEKL. The CDR3 reads CASSQGQGWTGTEAFF. In DNA, the CDR3 is TGCGCCAGCAGCCAAGGACAGGGTTGGACAGGCACTGAAGCTTTCTTT.

This clone has more than one count but fewer than ten. This chain uses TRBV10-3 with TRBJ1-5; a weak D match, TRBD1 (5 bases). Trimming stripped 0 bases from V and 3 bases from J, with 9 bases between. The V gene's germline CDR1 is ENHRY and CDR2 SYGVKD. CDR3 length: 15 amino acids. The CDR3 here is CAISESGGPNQPQHF. Here the CDR3 DNA reads TGTGCCATCAGTGAGTCGGGGGGACCCAATCAGCCCCAGCATTTT.

This sequence joins TRBV6-1 and TRBJ1-1; no clear D gene. Germline assignment: CDR1 MNHNS and CDR2 SASEGT. V dropped 5 bases and J dropped 2 bases, with 0 bases sitting between them. The CDR3 has 10 amino acids. CDR3 sequence reads: CASSNTEAFF. In DNA form, the CDR3 reads TGTGCCAGCAGTAACACTGAAGCTTTCTTT.

This clone has a handful of counts. The chain links TRBV30 to TRBJ1-1; possible D gene TRBD1, 6 bases. The CDR3 loop spans 17 amino acids. V dropped 2 bases and J dropped 0 bases, with 19 bases sitting between them. The V gene's germline CDR1 is GTSNPN and CDR2 SVGIG (reference sequence). The CDR3 DNA follows: TGTGCCTGGAGTTCCGGACGAGGGGGATCTATGAACACTGAAGCTTTCTTT. Protein sequence: CAWSSGRGGSMNTEAFF.

This rearrangement joins TRBV7-9 to TRBJ1-3; D not certain. The CDR3 length is 14 residues. The germline V and J ends were trimmed by 2 bases and 0 bases, with 5 bases remaining between them. Germline loops: CDR1 SEHNR, CDR2 FQNEAQ (reference sequence). Here the CDR3 reads CASSLQVSGNTIYF. DNA for the CDR3: TGTGCCAGCAGCTTACAGGTCTCTGGAAACACCATATATTTT.

This chain links TRBV7-9 with TRBJ2-3, with unresolved D. The ends were cut back, 11 bases at V and 0 bases at J, with 15 bases in the middle. Per germline, CDR1 SEHNR and CDR2 FQNEAQ (reference sequence). CDR3 size: 14 residues. CDR3 in DNA: TGTGCCGAGTCAGTGGCCGGGAGCACAGATACGCAGTATTTT. Translated: CAESVAGSTDTQYF.

This clone has more than one count but fewer than ten. The chain employs TRBV29-1 and TRBJ1-6, with TRBD1 as a possible D gene (6 bases). The V and J ends lost 6 bases and 13 bases respectively, with 22 bases between them. The CDR3 is made up of 14 amino acids. In germline, CDR1 is SQVTM, CDR2 ANQGSEA. For the CDR3, the DNA is TGCAGCGTCATACTACAGGGAACGGTATCCCCCCTCCACTTT. Its translation: CSVILQGTVSPLHF.

This clone was seen only a few times. The V gene is TRBV29-1, the J gene TRBJ2-7; perhaps TRBD2 as D (5 bases). Per germline, CDR1 SQVTM and CDR2 ANQGSEA. V was pared by 6 bases and J by 0 bases, with 9 bases between. The CDR3 length is 12 residues. CDR3: CSVASRSYEQYF. CDR3 coding DNA: TGCAGCGTAGCTAGCCGCTCCTACGAGCAGTACTTC.

The V call is TRBV5-6, the J call TRBJ1-2; D remains unclear. The ends were cut back, 2 bases at V and 5 bases at J, with 4 bases in the middle. The CDR3 has 11 amino acids. In germline, CDR1 is SGHDT, CDR2 YYEEEE. The CDR3 region is CASSFEYGYTF. The CDR3 bases are TGTGCCAGCAGCTTTGAATATGGCTACACCTTC.

The chain's CDR3 is CASSLGNIKGTDTQYF. CDR3 in DNA: TGTGCCAGCAGCTTAGGTAACATCAAGGGGACAGATACGCAGTATTTT. The V gene is TRBV7-9, the J gene TRBJ2-3; D is perhaps TRBD1 (5 bases). Trimming took off 1 base at V and 3 bases at J, with 14 bases between the two ends. The germline V gene encodes CDR1 SEHNR and CDR2 FQNEAQ (reference sequence). This CDR3 has 16 residues.